This entry features one T cell receptor (beta chain) sequence. The data originate from a study of blood T cell repertoires in COVID-19. After removal of 2 bases from V and 4 bases from J, the junction contained 8 bases not matched to a gene. Germline values: CDR1 MNHEY, CDR2 SMNVEV (reference sequence). The CDR3 extends over 15 amino acids. Sequencing was performed with immunoSEQ multiplex PCR; in TCRdb, only in-frame clones are kept and a portion is missing. The sample has about 490,000 clones; approximately 85% are singletons. The sequencing input was peripheral blood. This clonotype originated in a human donor in a cohort sampled during active COVID-19. V is TRBV27 and J is TRBJ2-7; 7 nucleotides match TRBD1. The CDR3 DNA reads as TGTGCCAGCAGTTTAACCGGGACAGAGGTTTACGAGCAGTACTTC. Its protein is CASSLTGTEVYEQYF.